Listed below are T cell receptor beta chains from one sample, sequenced in a study of identical twins. MiXCR, applied by TCRdb to the 5' RACE reads, yields one record per CDR3 protein. The table records 470,000 or so distinct CDR3 sequences, 20% to 25% of them present only once. These same data were also listed under a study on T cells expressing NK-cell markers.

The material sequenced was CD4+ T cells sorted from blood. These receptors all come from a woman aged 18-29 years in good health. Each CDR3 is given with its conserved first and last residue. A D gene is named only where the DNA matches it firmly. Where a row states a size, it is once, few, many or the class of an expanded clone; other rows omit it.

>NA|NA|TRBV20-1|TRBJ1-5
CSARASGNQPQHF
TGCAGTGCTCGGGCCTCGGGCAATCAGCCCCAGCATTTT
>NA|NA|TRBV6-5|TRBJ1-2
CASSHRDAKKSYGYTF
TGTGCCAGCAGTCACCGGGACGCCAAAAAAAGTTATGGCTACACCTTC
>NA|NA|TRBV2|TRBJ2-1
CASTREETTNEQFF
TGTGCCTCCACCAGGGAGGAGACAACGAATGAGCAGTTCTTC
>few|TRBD1|TRBV7-9|TRBJ2-7
CASSLGGTGSYEQYF
TGTGCCAGCAGCTTAGGCGGGACAGGGAGTTACGAGCAGTACTTC
>few|TRBD1|TRBV12-3/TRBV12-4|TRBJ1-1
CASSSAGGFLTTEAFF
TGTGCCAGCAGTTCGGCAGGGGGATTTTTAACTACTGAAGCTTTCTTT
>NA|NA|TRBV5-1|TRBJ2-7
CASSLEPQTYEQYF
TGCGCCAGCAGCTTGGAGCCTCAAACCTACGAGCAGTACTTC
>many|NA|TRBV12-3/TRBV12-4|TRBJ2-1
CASTWGSEQFF
TGTGCCAGCACCTGGGGGAGCGAGCAGTTCTTC
>NA|NA|TRBV6-5|TRBJ2-4
CASSSRVTVRGNIQYF
TGTGCCAGCAGTTCCCGAGTAACGGTACGGGGAAACATTCAGTACTTC
>NA|NA|TRBV6-2/TRBV6-3|TRBJ2-3
CASSYLNTQYF
TGTGCCAGCAGTTACCTGAATACGCAGTATTTT
>NA|NA|TRBV3-1|TRBJ1-4
CASSQIGRGNEKLFF
TGTGCCAGCAGCCAAATCGGCAGGGGAAATGAAAAACTGTTTTTT
>NA|TRBD2|TRBV5-1|TRBJ2-7
CASSFILAGDYEQYF
TGCGCCAGCAGCTTTATACTAGCGGGGGACTACGAGCAGTACTTC
>NA|TRBD1|TRBV5-5|TRBJ1-2
CASSWTGTGVGYTF
TGTGCCAGCAGCTGGACCGGGACAGGGGTTGGCTACACCTTC
>few|TRBD2|TRBV24-1|TRBJ2-5
CATSEGTSGRHALSETQYF
TGTGCCACCAGTGAGGGGACTAGCGGGAGGCACGCCTTATCAGAGACCCAGTACTTC
>NA|NA|TRBV7-2|TRBJ2-3
CASSTHGGVYTQYF
TGTGCCAGCAGCACCCATGGAGGTGTCTATACGCAGTATTTT
>few|NA|TRBV15|TRBJ2-5
CATSREAGLETQYF
TGTGCCACCAGCAGAGAGGCAGGGCTAGAGACCCAGTACTTC
>NA|TRBD1|TRBV5-1|TRBJ2-5
CASSWGGQGGETQYF
TGCGCCAGCAGCTGGGGGGGACAGGGAGGAGAGACCCAGTACTTC
>NA|TRBD2|TRBV20-1|TRBJ2-7
CSAPSSSGGSYEQYF
TGCAGTGCCCCCTCTTCTAGCGGGGGATCCTACGAGCAGTACTTC
>few|NA|TRBV12-3/TRBV12-4|TRBJ2-1
CASSFSVSEQFF
TGTGCCAGCAGTTTCAGCGTGAGTGAGCAGTTCTTC
>NA|NA|TRBV5-4|TRBJ2-5
CASSFRIAADGETQYF
TGTGCCAGCAGCTTTCGGATCGCTGCGGACGGGGAGACCCAGTACTTC
>NA|NA|TRBV6-5|TRBJ2-6
CASSYQVSGANVLTF
TGTGCCAGCAGTTACCAAGTTTCTGGGGCCAACGTCCTGACTTTC
>NA|TRBD1|TRBV24-1|TRBJ2-1
CATSDSTGTVNEQFF
TGTGCCACCAGTGATTCTACCGGGACAGTCAATGAGCAGTTCTTC
>NA|TRBD1|TRBV6-2/TRBV6-3|TRBJ2-6
CASSTQGALGANVLTF
TGTGCCAGCAGTACTCAGGGGGCGCTTGGGGCCAACGTCCTGACTTTC
>NA|NA|TRBV15|TRBJ2-1
CATSRDGQNEQFF
TGTGCCACCAGCAGAGATGGTCAGAATGAGCAGTTCTTC
>NA|NA|TRBV5-1|TRBJ2-1
CASSFPGFNEQFF
TGCGCCAGCAGCTTTCCGGGGTTTAATGAGCAGTTCTTC
>NA|TRBD1|TRBV5-1|TRBJ2-5
CASSLPSTGVRQETQYF
TGCGCCAGCAGCTTGCCCTCGACAGGGGTGAGGCAAGAGACCCAGTACTTC
>few|TRBD2|TRBV24-1|TRBJ2-5
CATSGGGEETQYF
TGTGCCACGAGCGGGGGGGGAGAGGAGACCCAGTACTTC
>NA|NA|TRBV9|TRBJ2-3
CASSQGQRDARTDTQYF
TGTGCCAGCAGCCAGGGCCAACGGGACGCCCGCACAGATACGCAGTATTTT
>few|NA|TRBV6-1|TRBJ2-3
CASGGGNSADTQYF
TGTGCCAGCGGAGGGGGTAACTCGGCAGATACGCAGTATTTT
>many|TRBD1|TRBV12-3/TRBV12-4|TRBJ2-5
CASSSPYRGSETQYF
TGTGCCAGCAGTTCCCCCTACAGGGGGAGTGAGACCCAGTACTTC
>NA|TRBD2|TRBV4-3|TRBJ2-7
CASSQDRVSGTSYEQYF
TGCGCCAGCAGCCAAGATCGGGTAAGCGGGACCTCCTACGAGCAGTACTTC
>many|NA|TRBV6-1|TRBJ1-1
CASTGNTEAFF
TGTGCCAGTACGGGGAACACTGAAGCTTTCTTT
>few|NA|TRBV6-2/TRBV6-3|TRBJ2-7
CASSWISTYEQYF
TGTGCCAGCAGTTGGATCTCTACATACGAGCAGTACTTC
>few|NA|TRBV11-2|TRBJ2-5
CASNPLMVGRETQYF
TGTGCCAGCAATCCCTTAATGGTAGGGAGAGAGACCCAGTACTTC
>many|NA|TRBV2|TRBJ1-2
CASSESQGRLANYGYTF
TGTGCCAGCAGTGAATCCCAGGGACGGTTAGCTAACTATGGCTACACCTTC